One sample yielded the 2 T cell receptor beta chains listed below, sequenced in a study of blood T cells in healthy people across ages. Using a J-beta primer mix together with a sample-barcoded 5' primer, a second PCR was run for roughly 6 to 12 cycles. Using its own MiXCR run on the 5' RACE reads, TCRdb lists one record per CDR3 protein. The table shows about 970,000 distinct CDR3 sequences, with roughly 51% occurring only once. The specimen was blood. All receptors come from a woman aged 55-69 years in good health.

The J gene is TRBJ2-7, the V gene TRBV29-1; no firm D call. This CDR3 is built from 13 residues. V gave up 8 bases and J gave up 7 bases, with 21 bases separating them. Germline assignment: CDR1 SQVTM and CDR2 ANQGSEA. CDR3 sequence: CSIGPSNYNEQYF. The DNA for the CDR3 is TGCAGCATCGGACCGTCCAACTACAATGAGCAGTACTTC.

The rearrangement joins TRBV5-4 to TRBJ2-7; 7 bases map to TRBD1. V trimming: 4 bases; J trimming: 5 bases; junction bases outside the gene matches: 12. Looked up from germline, CDR1 is SGHNT and CDR2 is YYREEE (reference sequence). This CDR3 has 15 amino acids. As DNA, the CDR3 is TGTGCCAGCAGCACGATCCGGGACAGTTCAGACGAGCAGTACTTC. Residues: CASSTIRDSSDEQYF.